This T cell receptor beta chain came from a study of Graves' ophthalmopathy and Graves' hyperthyroidism. Study-wide results and caveats: The blood repertoire also included most expanded thyroid clonotypes above 0.001 frequency.

This clonotype was observed once. Its antigen is still unknown. Amplified TCR beta CDR3 regions were obtained using RNA transcripts as template. The workflow started with a first-round RT-PCR run with HTBI primers and then moved on to a second-round multiplex PCR. TCRdb analysed the multiplex PCR reads with MiXCR anew, one entry per CDR3 protein. Of 30,000 to 50,000 distinct CDR3 sequences listed, roughly 50% were seen once; the top ten hold about 26%. The CDR3 has 12 amino acids. Germline loops: CDR1 SEHNR, CDR2 FQNEAQ (reference sequence). Trimming shortened V by 2 bases and J by 5 bases, and 6 bases separated the two germline ends.

The sample was peripheral blood. This TCR was sampled from an adult woman with stable Graves' hyperthyroidism. The V gene is TRBV7-9, the J gene TRBJ2-5; D remains unclear. This CDR3 reads CASSLIRETQYF. The CDR3 coding sequence is TGTGCCAGCAGCTTAATTCGGGAGACCCAGTACTTC. Combining the CDR3 with reference TRBV7-9 and TRBJ2-5 gives the whole variable domain DTGVSQNPRHKITKRGQNVTFRCDPISEHNRLYWYRQTLGQGPEFLTYFQNEAQLEKSRLLSDRFSAERPKGSFSTLEIQRTEQGDSAMYLCASSLIRETQYFGPGTRLLVL.